One and the same sample provided the 25 T cell receptor beta chains below, sequenced in a study of graft-versus-host responses after intestinal transplantation. Assay used: immunoSEQ multiplex PCR; TCRdb lists only in-frame clones, some missing. The sample has 15,000 to 20,000 clones, 35% to 40% seen once; the top ten hold 1.5% to 2%. The input for sequencing was alloreactive CD4+ T cells from a mixed lymphocyte reaction culture, taken before transplantation. Subset denoted: CFSE-low proliferating T cells sorted from roughly 6-day pre-transplant mixed lymphocyte reaction (GvH or HvG direction). These receptor sequences come from a human patient who was an organ donor for intestinal transplantation.

The chain has TRBV6-1 and TRBJ1-5; possibly TRBD1 for D (5 bases). V was shortened by 6 bases and J by 4 bases, with 16 bases between the two germline ends. Per germline, CDR1 MNHNS and CDR2 SASEGT. The CDR3 extends over 15 amino acids. DNA of the CDR3: TGTGCCAGCAGGGGGAAAGCAGGGATAAATCAGCCCCAGCATTTT. Its protein is CASRGKAGINQPQHF.

The V gene is TRBV18, the J gene TRBJ2-2; D might be TRBD1 (5 bases). CDR1 is KGHSH and CDR2 is LQKENI in the germline V gene. The CDR3 consists of 16 residues. With 1 base removed from V and 4 bases from J, the gap between germline ends came to 13 bases. The CDR3 nucleotides read TGTGCCAGCTCACCACTTCAGGGCATCGGCACCGGGGAGCTGTTTTTT. Translating gives CASSPLQGIGTGELFF.

The chain has TRBV23-1 and TRBJ2-7; 11 bases fit TRBD2. TRBV23-1 is an open reading frame whose function is uncertain. J was trimmed by 3 bases and V by 2 bases; bases with no gene match: 12. The CDR3 extends over 18 amino acids. CDR3 bases: TGCGCCAGCAGTCAAGTCCATCGACTAGCGGGGCCGTACTACGAGCAGTACTTC. Its translation: CASSQVHRLAGPYYEQYF.

The chain has TRBV7-9 and TRBJ1-4; tentative D call: TRBD1 (5 bases). Germline V gene data show CDR1 as SEHNR and CDR2 as FQNEAQ (reference sequence). The CDR3 is 15 residues long. Trimming pared 7 bases from V and 0 bases from J, leaving 12 bases between. CDR3 region: CASTPRGATNEKLFF. CDR3 DNA sequence: TGTGCCAGCACCCCCCGGGGGGCAACTAATGAAAAACTGTTTTTT. The full variable domain, with the rest looked up from reference TRBV7-9 and TRBJ1-4, is DTGVSQNPRHKITKRGQNVTFRCDPISEHNRLYWYRQTLGQGPEFLTYFQNEAQLEKSRLLSDRFSAERPKGSFSTLEIQRTEQGDSAMYLCASTPRGATNEKLFFGSGTQLSVL.

The gene calls are TRBV5-6 and TRBJ2-4; D not certain. The CDR3 sequence is 15 residues long. V was shortened by 0 bases and J by 0 bases, with 7 bases between the two germline ends. CDR1 SGHDT and CDR2 YYEEEE come from the germline V gene. CDR3 coding DNA: TGTGCCAGCAGCTTGGGGCATGGAGCCAAAAACATTCAGTACTTC. As protein: CASSLGHGAKNIQYF.

The chain employs TRBV10-3 and TRBJ1-1, with TRBD1 matching 7 bases. Germline lookup yields CDR1 ENHRY and CDR2 SYGVKD. The CDR3 totals 15 residues. After removal of 0 bases from V and 2 bases from J, the junction contained 3 bases not matched to a gene. CDR3 region: CAISESGTVNTEAFF. DNA for the CDR3: TGTGCCATCAGTGAGTCGGGGACAGTCAACACTGAAGCTTTCTTT.

The rearrangement links TRBV20-1 to TRBJ1-1; no reliable D call. The CDR3 length is 10 residues. The ends were cut back, 7 bases at V and 3 bases at J, with 6 bases in the middle. The germline V gene encodes CDR1 DFQATT and CDR2 SNEGSKA (reference sequence). CDR3 sequence (DNA): TGCAGTGTTAGCCACACTGAAGCTTTCTTT. Translating it yields CSVSHTEAFF.

The chain joins TRBV6-7 to TRBJ1-4, with no clear D. TRBV6-7 carries the ORF label, with uncertain function. The V end was cut by 7 bases, the J end by 8 bases, with 5 bases between. This CDR3 spans 10 amino acids. The CDR3 region is CASIGEKLFF. As DNA, the CDR3 is TGTGCCAGCATAGGGGAAAAACTGTTTTTT.

The CDR3 region is CASIGTVNTEAFF. The CDR3 coding sequence is TGTGCCAGTATAGGGACTGTGAACACTGAAGCTTTCTTT. The chain combines TRBV19 with TRBJ1-1, with a tentative D call TRBD1 (5 bases). Trimming pared 7 bases from V and 0 bases from J, leaving 9 bases between. The CDR3 is 13 residues long. Per the germline V gene, CDR1 is LNHDA and CDR2 is SQIVND (reference sequence).

This clone was seen a few times. This chain connects TRBV10-3 to TRBJ2-7, with 9 bases aligning to TRBD1. The trim removed 4 bases at V and 6 bases at J, leaving 7 bases unmatched. The CDR3 runs 14 residues. The germline CDR1 and CDR2 sequences are ENHRY and SYGVKD. The CDR3 loop reads CAISGSTGGGEQYF. The DNA of the CDR3 is TGTGCCATCAGTGGGTCTACAGGGGGCGGCGAGCAGTACTTC.

Worth noting for this clone: Other nucleotide sequences from this sample produce the same CDR3. The chain uses TRBV20-1 and TRBJ2-5, with no clear D. CDR3 length: 10 amino acids. V lost 1 base to trimming and J lost 4 bases, with 1 base between them. In germline, CDR1 is DFQATT, CDR2 SNEGSKA (reference sequence). DNA of the CDR3: TGCAGTGCTAGAGGAGAGACCCAGTACTTC. As protein: CSARGETQYF.

The sample holds a few counts of this clone. The chain is built from TRBV5-3 and TRBJ1-3; 11 positions match TRBD1. TRBV5-3 is an ORF; its function is uncertain. This CDR3 comprises 13 residues. Trimming took 8 bases from V and 7 from J; bases not matched to a gene: 5. The CDR3 sequence: CASSRDRGNTIYF. DNA for the CDR3: TGTGCCAGCAGCCGGGACAGGGGGAACACCATATATTTT.

This clone was seen more than once but under ten times. The CDR3 sequence: CASNDLRDIQYF. The CDR3 coding sequence is TGTGCCAGCAACGACCTTAGGGACATTCAGTACTTC. This chain connects TRBV2 to TRBJ2-4; D gene unclear. This CDR3 comprises 12 residues. Looked up from germline, CDR1 is SNHLY and CDR2 is FYNNEI. V was pared by 7 bases and J by 8 bases, with 12 bases between.

This chain connects TRBV5-4 to TRBJ1-1, with 8 bases matching TRBD1. CDR1 is SGHNT and CDR2 is YYREEE in the germline V gene (reference sequence). Losses at the gene ends were 4 bases for V and 0 bases for J; bases not matched to a gene: 8. The CDR3 has 16 amino acids. The CDR3 reads CASSPGGTGLNTEAFF. CDR3 in DNA: TGTGCCAGCAGCCCGGGGGGGACAGGTTTGAACACTGAAGCTTTCTTT.

The CDR3 DNA sequence: TGTGCCAGCAGTCATACAGGATCCCAGGAGCAGTTCTTC. It specifies CASSHTGSQEQFF. This rearrangement joins TRBV7-9 to TRBJ2-1; possibly TRBD1 for D (5 bases). Germline CDR1 and CDR2: SEHNR and FQNEAQ (reference sequence). Trimming stripped 6 bases from V and 10 bases from J, with 16 bases between. The length of the CDR3 is 13 residues.

This clone has only a few counts. This chain joins TRBV4-2 and TRBJ1-2; D gene uncertain. Looked up from germline, CDR1 is LGHNA and CDR2 is YNFKEQ. This CDR3 is 15 amino acids long. V was pared by 1 base and J by 4 bases, with 13 bases between. CDR3 sequence: CASSQGSSDVYGYTF. The CDR3, as DNA: TGTGCCAGCAGCCAAGGGTCCAGTGATGTCTATGGCTACACCTTC.

This clone has only one observation. V usage is TRBV5-1 and J usage is TRBJ2-5; no firm D call. Germline CDR1 and CDR2: SGHRS and YFSETQ. The CDR3 runs 15 residues. The ends were cut back, 0 bases at V and 4 bases at J, with 13 bases in the middle. As DNA, the CDR3 is TGCGCCAGCAGCTTGGGGAGCGTCCTGGGAGAGACCCAGTACTTC. As protein: CASSLGSVLGETQYF.

This clone rates as medium-sized (0.01 to 0.1%). The rearrangement joins TRBV10-3 to TRBJ2-2; TRBD2 aligns across 8 bases. Germline CDR1 is ENHRY and CDR2 is SYGVKD. This CDR3 spans 16 amino acids. V trimming: 11 bases; J trimming: 3 bases; junction bases outside the gene matches: 14. The CDR3 nucleotides read TGTGCCTCCAAGCGAAGTAGCGGGGAGGACACCGGGGAGCTGTTTTTT. Encoded protein: CASKRSSGEDTGELFF.

This clone appeared a few times. The V and J genes are TRBV28 and TRBJ2-7; no firm D call. Germline V CDR1 and CDR2: MDHEN, SYDVKM. Trimming pared 2 bases from V and 6 bases from J, leaving 14 bases between. This CDR3 contains 14 residues. The CDR3 is CASSLIVPTPEQYF. CDR3 in DNA: TGTGCCAGCAGTTTAATCGTTCCCACACCCGAGCAGTACTTC.

This clone has more than one count but fewer than ten. The rearrangement joins TRBV2 to TRBJ1-1, with 9 bases that match TRBD1. The V segment lost 1 base and the J segment 10 bases; nucleotides outside the gene matches: 1. The V gene's germline CDR1 is SNHLY and CDR2 FYNNEI. The CDR3 has 12 amino acids. CDR3 DNA sequence: TGTGCCAGCAGTGAAGGGACAGGGGTAGCTTTCTTT. This gives the protein CASSEGTGVAFF.

As concerns this clone: The junction differs from germline at one of its ends, possibly a read error. The chain recombines TRBV6-1 with TRBJ1-2; a possible D gene is TRBD1 (6 bases). The CDR3 has 13 residues. The germline V gene encodes CDR1 MNHNS and CDR2 SASEGT. CDR3 loop: CASSEKGGARGFF. The CDR3 nucleotides are TGTGCCAGCAGTGAAAAGGGAGGGGCCAGGGGTTTCTTC.

This clone showed up just a few times. The chain carries TRBV6-1 and TRBJ2-5, with D perhaps TRBD1 (6 bases). The CDR3 runs 12 residues. Trimming pared 6 bases from V and 5 bases from J, leaving 10 bases between. Germline CDR1 MNHNS, CDR2 SASEGT. CDR3 region: CASSGTLETQYF. The CDR3, as DNA: TGTGCCAGCAGCGGGACACTGGAGACCCAGTACTTC.

This clone was seen a few times. The V gene is TRBV7-9, the J gene TRBJ2-1, with 7 bases fitting TRBD2. V shed 6 bases and J 7 bases; nucleotides not matched to a gene: 9. Germline values: CDR1 SEHNR, CDR2 FQNEAQ (reference sequence). The CDR3 is 14 residues long. The CDR3 DNA reads TGTGCCAGCAGAGGATGGGAGGGTAAGAATGAGCAGTTCTTC. Translating gives CASRGWEGKNEQFF.

V usage is TRBV6-5 and J usage is TRBJ1-4, with TRBD1 identical over 7 bases. CDR3 length equals 13 residues. Per germline, CDR1 MNHEY and CDR2 SVGAGI. V gave up 7 bases and J gave up 8 bases; unmatched junction bases: 7. CDR3: CASISGGVEKLFF. The CDR3 bases are TGTGCCAGCATCTCAGGGGGGGTCGAAAAACTGTTTTTT.

The chain couples TRBV21-1 to TRBJ2-1; the table names TRBD2, a call not compared with the DNA. TRBV21-1 is given as a pseudogene. The CDR3 loop spans 15 amino acids. The CDR3 region has the DNA TGTGCCAGCAGCCTGGGACTAGCGGGTAGTAGTGAGCAGTTCTTC. Its protein is CASSLGLAGSSEQFF.